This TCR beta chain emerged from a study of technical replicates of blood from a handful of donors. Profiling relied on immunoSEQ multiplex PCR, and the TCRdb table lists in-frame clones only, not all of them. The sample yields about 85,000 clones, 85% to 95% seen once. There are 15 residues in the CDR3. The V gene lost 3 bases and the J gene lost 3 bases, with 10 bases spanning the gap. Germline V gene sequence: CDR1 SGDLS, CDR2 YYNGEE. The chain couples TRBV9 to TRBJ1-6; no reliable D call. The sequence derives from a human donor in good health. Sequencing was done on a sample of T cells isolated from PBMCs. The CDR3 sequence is CASSAEGLYNSPLHF. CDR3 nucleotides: TGTGCCAGCAGCGCGGAGGGTCTCTATAATTCACCCCTCCACTTT.